This T cell receptor (beta chain) was captured by sequencing in a study of blood T cell repertoires in COVID-19. As for the study in general: The cDNA or gDNA used as material had been derived from T cells, B-cell-depleted T cells, or PBMCs.

Germline V gene sequence: CDR1 SGHNT, CDR2 YYREEE (reference sequence). The junction had 9 bases not matched to a gene; V was cut back by 3 bases and J by 2 bases. The CDR3 covers 16 residues. This clone has a single count. The assay was immunoSEQ multiplex PCR, and TCRdb's table has in-frame clones only and misses some. The sample includes under 200,000 clones, around nine tenths of them seen just once. This TCR derives from a man aged 55 to 69 with active or convalescent COVID-19. Sequencing used peripheral blood. The chain has TRBV5-4 and TRBJ2-3; TRBD1 matches 7 bases. This CDR3 is CASSYPGTAFTDTQYF. The CDR3 DNA sequence: TGTGCCAGCAGCTACCCGGGGACAGCATTCACAGATACGCAGTATTTT.